This T cell receptor (beta chain) was observed in a study of blood T cells in healthy people across ages. A second PCR, run for roughly 7 to 11 cycles, used a sample-barcoded 5' primer plus a J-beta primer mix. MiXCR, run by TCRdb on the 5' RACE reads, gives a single entry per CDR3 protein. The table records about 640,000 distinct CDR3 sequences, less than 35% of them present only once. The V segment lost 2 bases and the J segment 8 bases; nucleotides outside the gene matches: 2. Germline CDR1 MDHEN, CDR2 SYDVKM. CDR3 length: 13 amino acids. The table lists this clonotype with many counts. Sequenced material: blood. This receptor was taken from a woman of 80 years or more in good health. The chain couples TRBV28 to TRBJ2-4, with 8 bases identical to TRBD2. The CDR3 loop is CASSLVGRDIQYF. In DNA form, the CDR3 reads TGTGCCAGCAGTTTAGTCGGGAGGGACATTCAGTACTTC.